This TCR beta chain was profiled in a study of beta chain features in type 1 diabetes (dated by TCRdb to between 2017 and 2018). Regarding the complete study: No differences in mean age, gender distribution, total cell number or subset yield were found between patients and healthy donors. In the study, recently diagnosed type 1 diabetes patients and matched healthy donors were compared on the TCRB repertoires of their sorted circulating CD4+ T cell subsets. A total of some 110 million sorted cells were examined across all samples, and the number of cells per subset was strongly correlated with RNA yield. Regulatory and stem cell-like memory subsets were obtained from only 8 patients and about 8 healthy donors, while naive and central memory subsets were obtained from all 30 or so donors. What the research found in general, with its limitations: Shorter templates might have been favored by PCR, but patient and control samples were amplified and corrected together, so both groups would have been affected equally by any skew. Because cDNA rather than genomic DNA was sequenced, highly expressing activated cells could have been over-represented, although no difference in activation and CD3 levels was found between groups. HLA sub-analyses involved small numbers of individuals, so any influence of HLA type on TCRB rearrangement remained unresolved. Fewer insertions and more nucleotide deletions at VDJ recombination sites were observed in patients with type 1 diabetes, implying thymic rearrangement abnormalities. A moderate but significant shortening of TCRB CDR3 length was observed in type 1 diabetes patients in all four CD4+ subsets. The naive, central memory and regulatory TCRB repertoires appeared to resemble one another more closely among patients than among healthy donors.

Remarks on this clone: What this receptor recognizes is not known. No base qualities exist here, and no much larger clone lies one base off it.

V trim: 0 bases; J trim: 4 bases; unmatched bases: 2. Its CDR3 holds 15 amino acids, cysteine through phenylalanine. Only the CDR3 part of the read is kept: 45 bases, read in frame from the first base. The germline V gene encodes CDR1 LGHNA and CDR2 YNFKEQ. The High Capacity cDNA Reverse Transcription Kit was used to reverse transcribe all of the isolated RNA, meaning that expressed TCRB transcripts were what got sequenced. Deep immunoSEQ sequencing was applied to naive, central memory and regulatory T cell samples, giving an average of about 3.7 million total reads per sample. Sorted cells were lysed in RLT buffer and RNA was extracted with DNase-treated RNeasy Micro or Mini kits, depending on cell number. Each cell subset was processed separately to prevent cross-contamination, with patient and healthy donor samples processed together. The immunoSEQ multiplex PCR was used to amplify TCRB sequences from cDNA, generating 87-bp fragments that spanned the CDR3 region. Sequencing of the amplicons was done on the Illumina HiSeq platform. Turning to the authors' computational methods: PCR bias was corrected computationally using synthetic template baselines, and reads within Hamming distance 2 were collapsed, with unmergeable singletons discarded. By aligning reads against IMGT, V, D and J genes, CDR3 length, and insertions or deletions at six rearrangement sites were assigned. Clonotype counts were normalized to sorted cell number within each subset before computing true diversity and Gini coefficients with the tcR R package. Repertoire sharing was quantified using the overlap coefficient calculated on TCRB nucleotide sequences. Out-of-frame TCRB sequences from naive cells were analyzed to stand in for the pre-selection repertoire. TCRdb stores this immuneACCESS table with in-frame sequences only. Part of the clones is absent; in the studies checked, under half of the shortfall reflects unresolved V genes, and no reason is known for the rest. Clonal size and the V and J genes are those of that table, whereas D and trimming came from the DNA. For this sample the table gives 600,000 to 700,000 clones, of which 9.5% to 15% were detected only once. Roughly 0.12% of the sample is in the top ten clones.

From each donor, a single peripheral blood sample of around 0.12 L on average was drawn into heparinised tubes. A BD FACSAria II was used to sort naive, central memory, regulatory and stem cell-like memory CD4+ T cells with a panel that included CD45RO, CCR7, CD25, CD127, CD95 and CD27. Every sorted population had a purity above 95%. PBMCs were isolated immediately by Lymphoprep density gradient centrifugation and stained directly without culture. Samples were stained and sorted in pairs, with one healthy donor and one patient per experiment, so that batch effects were minimized. The chain is assembled from TRBV4-2 and TRBJ1-5, and 8 bases in between align with TRBD1. Sample: naive CD4+ T cells from blood. This sample's cell subset or site label indicates: true naive CD4+ T cells. The receptor was isolated from a man aged 25-45 years with type 1 diabetes. CDR3 loop: CASSQDTGGNQPQHF. The DNA is as follows: TGTGCCAGCAGCCAAGATACAGGGGGAAATCAGCCCCAGCATTTT.